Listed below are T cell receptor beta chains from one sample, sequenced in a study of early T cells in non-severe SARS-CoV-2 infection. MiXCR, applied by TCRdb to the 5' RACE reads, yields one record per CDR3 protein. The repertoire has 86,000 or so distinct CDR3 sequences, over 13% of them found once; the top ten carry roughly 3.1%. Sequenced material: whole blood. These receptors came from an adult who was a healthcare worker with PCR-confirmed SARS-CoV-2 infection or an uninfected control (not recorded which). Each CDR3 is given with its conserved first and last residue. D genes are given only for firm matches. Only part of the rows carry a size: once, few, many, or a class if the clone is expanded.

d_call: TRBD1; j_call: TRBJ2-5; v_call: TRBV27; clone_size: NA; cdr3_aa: CASSSAGGAVTQYF; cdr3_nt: TGTGCCAGCAGTTCCGCAGGGGGCGCGGTGACCCAGTACTTC
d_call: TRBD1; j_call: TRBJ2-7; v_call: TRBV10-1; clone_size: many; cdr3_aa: CASNFMDRGLPFFGTYEQYF; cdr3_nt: TGCGCCAGCAATTTCATGGACAGGGGGCTTCCTTTTTTTGGAACCTACGAGCAGTACTTC
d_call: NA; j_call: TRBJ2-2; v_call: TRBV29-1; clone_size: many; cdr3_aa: CSAPASESTGELFF; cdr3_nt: TGCAGCGCGCCGGCTAGCGAGAGCACCGGGGAGCTGTTTTTT
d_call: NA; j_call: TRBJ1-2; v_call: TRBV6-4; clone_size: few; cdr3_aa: CASSESGQGYTF; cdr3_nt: TGTGCCAGCAGTGAATCTGGGCAAGGCTACACCTTC
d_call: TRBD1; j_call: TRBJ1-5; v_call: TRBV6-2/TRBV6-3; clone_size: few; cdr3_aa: CASSYSGTGHNQPQHF; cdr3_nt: TGTGCCAGCAGTTACTCGGGGACAGGGCACAATCAGCCCCAGCATTTT
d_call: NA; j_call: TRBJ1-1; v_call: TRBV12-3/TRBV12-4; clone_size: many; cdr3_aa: CASTSGGGLNTEAFF; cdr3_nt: TGTGCCAGCACATCGGGCGGGGGATTGAACACTGAAGCTTTCTTT
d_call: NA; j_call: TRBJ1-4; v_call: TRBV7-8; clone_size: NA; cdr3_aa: CASSLEAGTNEKLFF; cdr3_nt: TGTGCCAGCAGCTTAGAGGCCGGGACTAATGAAAAACTGTTTTTT
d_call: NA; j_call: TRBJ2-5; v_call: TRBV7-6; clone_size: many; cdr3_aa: CASSLDPRPETQYF; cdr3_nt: TGTGCCAGCAGCCTCGACCCCCGCCCGGAGACCCAGTACTTC
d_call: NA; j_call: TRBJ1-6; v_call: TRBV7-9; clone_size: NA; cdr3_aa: CASRSLGPYNSPLHF; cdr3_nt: TGTGCCAGCAGGTCTCTTGGGCCCTATAATTCACCCCTCCACTTT
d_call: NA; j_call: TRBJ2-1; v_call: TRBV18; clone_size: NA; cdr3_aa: CASSQAAFNEQFF; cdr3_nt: TGTGCCAGCTCACAAGCGGCATTCAATGAGCAGTTCTTC
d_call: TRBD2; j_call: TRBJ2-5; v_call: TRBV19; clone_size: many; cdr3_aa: CASSTGLAGLETQYF; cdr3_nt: TGTGCCAGTAGTACCGGACTAGCGGGATTAGAGACCCAGTACTTC
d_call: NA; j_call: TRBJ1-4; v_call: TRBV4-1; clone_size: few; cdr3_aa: CASRNMGRGGANEKLFF; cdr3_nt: TGCGCCAGCAGAAACATGGGGAGGGGCGGCGCTAATGAAAAACTGTTTTTT
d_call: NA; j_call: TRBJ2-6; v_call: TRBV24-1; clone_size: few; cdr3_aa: CATSDSAGSAGANVLTF; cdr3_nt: TGTGCCACCAGTGATTCGGCAGGGTCAGCTGGGGCCAACGTCCTGACTTTC
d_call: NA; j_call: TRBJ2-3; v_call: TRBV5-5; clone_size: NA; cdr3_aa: CASSLGGTADTQYF; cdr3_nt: TGTGCCAGCAGCTTGGGAGGGACCGCAGATACGCAGTATTTT
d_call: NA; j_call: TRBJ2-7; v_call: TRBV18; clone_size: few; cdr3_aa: CATRGAGSSYEQYF; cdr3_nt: TGTGCCACCAGAGGGGCGGGGAGCTCCTACGAGCAGTACTTC
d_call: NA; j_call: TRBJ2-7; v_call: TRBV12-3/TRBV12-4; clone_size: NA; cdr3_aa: CASSTISTGFQYF; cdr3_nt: TGTGCCAGCAGTACAATATCGACGGGGTTCCAGTACTTC
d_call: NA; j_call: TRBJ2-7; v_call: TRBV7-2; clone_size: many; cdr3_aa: CASSSNSYEQYF; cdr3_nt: TGTGCCAGCAGCTCTAACAGCTACGAGCAGTACTTC
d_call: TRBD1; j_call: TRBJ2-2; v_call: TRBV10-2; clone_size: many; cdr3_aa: CASSGSFVRGYGTGELFF; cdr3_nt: TGCGCCAGCAGTGGGAGTTTCGTCAGGGGGTATGGCACCGGGGAGCTGTTTTTT
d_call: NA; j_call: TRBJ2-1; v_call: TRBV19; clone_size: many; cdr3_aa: CASSMGRGHLFEQFF; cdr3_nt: TGTGCCAGTAGTATGGGGAGGGGGCATCTCTTTGAGCAGTTCTTC
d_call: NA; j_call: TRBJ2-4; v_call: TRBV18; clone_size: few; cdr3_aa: CASSTDRWGNIQYF; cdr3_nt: TGTGCCAGCTCGACAGACAGGTGGGGAAACATTCAGTACTTC
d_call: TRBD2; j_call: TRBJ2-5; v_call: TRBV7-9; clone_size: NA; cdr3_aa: CASSFLAGDQETQYF; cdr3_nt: TGTGCCAGCAGCTTTCTAGCGGGTGACCAAGAGACCCAGTACTTC
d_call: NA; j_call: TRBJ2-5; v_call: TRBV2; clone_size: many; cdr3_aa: CASSEAGATETQYF; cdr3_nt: TGTGCCAGCAGTGAAGCCGGAGCGACAGAGACCCAGTACTTC
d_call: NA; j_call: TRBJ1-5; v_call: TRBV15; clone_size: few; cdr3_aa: CATSVRPQGSNQPQHF; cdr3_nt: TGTGCCACCAGCGTAAGACCCCAGGGTAGCAATCAGCCCCAGCATTTT
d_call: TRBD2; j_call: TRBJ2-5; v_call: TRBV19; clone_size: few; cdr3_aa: CASSIASGTSGSQETQYF; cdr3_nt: TGTGCCAGTAGTATAGCCTCCGGGACTAGCGGATCCCAAGAGACCCAGTACTTC
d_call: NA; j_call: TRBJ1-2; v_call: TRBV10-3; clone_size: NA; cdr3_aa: CAISDHSGDYGYTF; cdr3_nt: TGTGCCATCAGCGATCACAGCGGTGACTATGGCTACACCTTC
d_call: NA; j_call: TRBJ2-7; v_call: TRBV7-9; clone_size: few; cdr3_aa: CASSLAGGGSHSYEQYF; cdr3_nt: TGTGCCAGCAGCTTAGCGGGAGGCGGAAGTCACTCCTACGAGCAGTACTTC
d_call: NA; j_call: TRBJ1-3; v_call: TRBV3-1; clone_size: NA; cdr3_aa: CASTSWGTTIYF; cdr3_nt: TGTGCCAGCACTTCGTGGGGCACCACCATATATTTT